This T cell receptor beta chain appears in the sequencing data of a study of vaccination effects on CD4 cells after COVID-19 (dated by TCRdb to 2021 to 2024). About the full investigation: Participants received two doses of either the BNT162b2 or the mRNA-1273 mRNA SARS-CoV-2 vaccine. Cultures from other donors in the study were sequenced with the Oncomine TCR Beta short-read assay on an Illumina iSeq 100. A total of nine to ten COVID-19 convalescent patients and a handful of SARS-CoV-2-naive healthy vaccine recipients were included in the full study. SARS-CoV-2 spike-specific CD4+ TCR repertoires from before and after mRNA vaccination were compared in COVID-19 convalescent patients and in infection-naive vaccine recipients.

Summary of the overall study and its limitations: At late post-vaccination timepoints, both infection-induced and vaccine-induced clones showed marked clonal contraction, consistent with waning T cell responses. Only a small number of convalescent patients were included, and no early post-infection timepoints were available, which limited the study. Among healthy vaccine recipients, nearly all vaccine-induced clones were SARS-CoV-2 mono-reactive, and just 1 of 255 was cross-reactive with common cold coronaviruses.

To identify antigen-specific CD4+ T cell clonotypes by their expansion, the ViraFEST assay first stimulated PBMC with viral peptide pools and then applied TCR sequencing. After more than nine days of culture, CD4+ T cells were isolated with the EasySep CD4+ T cell isolation kit. Healthy vaccine recipients had no prior SARS-CoV-2 infection, confirmed by negative nucleocapsid antibodies before and after vaccination. Approximately 2 million PBMC per well were cultured in IMDM with about 4.8% human AB serum, 10 IU/ml IL-2 and gentamicin, plus 10 ug/ml peptides. On days 3 and 7, half of the culture medium was replaced with fresh IL-2-containing medium. Each peptide stimulation condition was cultured in triplicate wells unless otherwise noted. PBMC were separated from whole blood using Ficoll-Paque Plus gradient centrifugation and were then either cryopreserved at -140C or used fresh. Overlapping peptide pools spanned the spike proteins of SARS-CoV-2 and the common cold coronaviruses HCoV-NL63, HCoV-OC43 and HCoV-229E. Genomic DNA was extracted from cultured CD4+ T cells with the QIAamp micro DNA kit.

CDR1 and CDR2 (SGHTA, FQGTGA) derive from the germline V gene. From its cysteine to its phenylalanine, the CDR3 spans 17 amino acids. Only the CDR3 DNA is retained, 51 bases long and in frame from the first base. The junction carries 12 bases between V and J, which are trimmed by 1 base and 2 bases respectively. In this sample, this clone turned up a few times. There is no known antigen for this receptor. Per-base qualities were not stored, and no clone one base away is much larger. Libraries were built with the immunoSEQ multiplex PCR assay. DNA from the CD4+ T cells that had been cultured and isolated underwent TCR beta CDR3 sequencing. In the paper's pipeline: Non-productive TCR sequences were removed and reads were trimmed to the CDR3 region, keeping CDR3s of at least 7 amino acids. Antigen-specific clonotypes were identified with the MANAFEST web app by comparing expansion in peptide wells against reference cultures. Positive clones required FDR<0.05 expansion versus reference and all other wells, odds ratio above 5, and frequency above 0.1% in two replicate wells. A clonotype was called cross-reactive if it was significantly expanded both in SARS-CoV-2 spike wells and in at least one common cold coronavirus spike condition. Using the stringdist R package, CDR3 similarity was measured by Levenshtein distance, and unrooted trees were constructed with ape in R 3.6.1. The table comes from immuneACCESS by way of TCRdb, which keeps in-frame sequences with V and J called. Part of the clones is missing from these tables; in studies checked, under half for an unresolved V gene and the rest for unknown reasons. V and J calls and clone size are as listed in that table; D and trimming were resolved from the DNA. The sample table contains around 71,000 clones; only one count was recorded for roughly 78% of them. Roughly 4% of the sample rests with the top ten.

The chain links TRBV7-3 with TRBJ2-6; no D gene call is confident. The sequences come from CD4+ T cells from PBMCs cultured with HCoV-OC43 spike peptides, collected before COVID-19 vaccination. The sample's cell subset or site label, in plain terms: HCoV-OC43 spike overlapping peptide pool stimulation. The receptor comes from a human donor who received a COVID-19 vaccine. The bases read TGTGCCAGCAGCTTAATTCCAGGTCGAGCTGGGGCCAACGTCCTGACTTTC. Its translation is CASSLIPGRAGANVLTF.